The 12 T cell receptor beta chains reported below all come from one sample, sequenced in a study of blood T cell repertoires in COVID-19. Profiling relied on immunoSEQ multiplex PCR, and the TCRdb table lists in-frame clones only, not all of them. Among around 140,000 clones listed, 80% to 85% were seen once. Sequenced material: peripheral blood. The receptors originated from a man in his fifties or sixties with acute or convalescent COVID-19.

In this sample, this clone turned up a few times. The genes are TRBV29-1 and TRBJ1-1; 10 nucleotides agree with TRBD1. With 6 bases clipped from V and 0 bases from J, the junction kept 7 bases outside the gene matches. This CDR3 is built from 15 residues. Germline V gene sequence: CDR1 SQVTM, CDR2 ANQGSEA. The CDR3 is CSVRRGTGVNTEAFF. For the CDR3, the DNA is TGCAGCGTAAGAAGGGGGACAGGGGTGAACACTGAAGCTTTCTTT. Variable domain in full (rest from reference TRBV29-1 and TRBJ1-1): SAVISQKPSRDICQRGTSLTIQCQVDSQVTMMFWYRQQPGQSLTLIATANQGSEATYESGFVIDKFPISRPNLTFSTLTVSNMSPEDSSIYLCSVRRGTGVNTEAFFGQGTRLTVV.

The chain has TRBV11-1 and TRBJ1-1, with a weak D call TRBD1 (6 bases). Trimming left V 0 bases short and J 1 base short, with 12 bases between. Germline V gene sequence: CDR1 SGHAT, CDR2 FQDESV (reference sequence). The CDR3 totals 16 residues. CDR3: CASSLARGGRNTEAFF. The DNA of the CDR3 is TGTGCCAGCAGCTTAGCCAGGGGTGGGCGGAACACTGAAGCTTTCTTT.

This sequence joins TRBV19 and TRBJ2-3; 8 bases are a match to TRBD2. Germline trimming cut 5 bases from V and 6 bases from J; bases unmatched to any gene: 7. Per germline, CDR1 LNHDA and CDR2 SQIVND (reference sequence). This CDR3 is built from 14 residues. The CDR3 sequence is CASSERGRDDTQYF. The CDR3 bases are TGTGCCAGTAGTGAGCGGGGGAGGGACGATACGCAGTATTTT.

The genes are TRBV5-1 and TRBJ1-1; D might be TRBD1 (5 bases). Germline V gene sequence: CDR1 SGHRS, CDR2 YFSETQ. This CDR3 has 13 residues. The V and J ends lost 4 bases and 1 base respectively, with 8 bases between them. The CDR3 bases are TGCGCCAGCAGCGCGACAGAGAACACTGAAGCTTTCTTT. Translating gives CASSATENTEAFF.

This chain links TRBV6-5 with TRBJ2-2; a possible D gene is TRBD1 (6 bases). The CDR3 runs 12 residues. CDR1 MNHEY and CDR2 SVGAGI come from the germline V gene. Trimming stripped 6 bases from V and 7 bases from J, with 9 bases between. CDR3 in amino acids: CASSQQGGELFF. CDR3 in DNA: TGTGCCAGCAGCCAACAGGGCGGGGAGCTGTTTTTT.

The J gene is TRBJ2-2, the V gene TRBV5-1; 11 bases are shared with TRBD1. Germline trimming cut 4 bases from V and 2 bases from J; bases unmatched to any gene: 4. The CDR3 totals 16 residues. The germline CDR1 and CDR2 sequences are SGHRS and YFSETQ. CDR3 protein: CASSARTGGNTGELFF. Here the CDR3 DNA reads TGCGCCAGCAGCGCCAGGACAGGGGGCAACACCGGGGAGCTGTTTTTT. Based on the CDR3 plus reference TRBV5-1 and TRBJ2-2, the full variable domain is KAGVTQTPRYLIKTRGQQVTLSCSPISGHRSVSWYQQTPGQGLQFLFEYFSETQRNKGNFPGRFSGRQFSNSRSEMNVSTLELGDSALYLCASSARTGGNTGELFFGEGSRLTVL.

J is TRBJ1-2 and V is TRBV5-5; weak D call: TRBD1 (6 bases). Germline lookup yields CDR1 SGHKS and CDR2 YYEKEE (reference sequence). Trimming cost V 5 bases and J 1 base, with 12 bases left between them. The CDR3 totals 14 residues. This CDR3 reads CASRGQLNNYGYTF. CDR3 in DNA: TGTGCCAGCAGAGGACAGCTCAATAACTATGGCTACACCTTC.

The V call is TRBV23-1, the J call TRBJ2-7, with TRBD2 matching over 7 bases. TRBV23-1 is labeled an ORF, and its function is uncertain. The ends lost 4 bases at V and 4 bases at J; junction bases unmatched: 19. The CDR3 has 18 amino acids. CDR3 sequence (DNA): TGCGCCAGCAGTCCCCTCCGGCCGATATTTGGGGGGGGATACGAGCAGTACTTC. It specifies CASSPLRPIFGGGYEQYF.

The chain couples TRBV6-5 to TRBJ2-2; possible D gene TRBD1, 5 bases. This CDR3 region has 14 residues. Trimming pared 10 bases from V and 0 bases from J, leaving 12 bases between. Looked up from germline, CDR1 is MNHEY and CDR2 is SVGAGI. The DNA for the CDR3 is TGTGCCACCCAGGGAAACGCGAACACCGGGGAGCTGTTTTTT. This gives the protein CATQGNANTGELFF.

V and J are TRBV7-8 and TRBJ2-1; D may be TRBD2 (6 bases). V gave up 5 bases and J gave up 7 bases, with 27 bases separating them. CDR1 is SGHVS, CDR2 FQNEAQ, per germline. The CDR3 consists of 18 residues. CDR3 DNA sequence: TGTGCCAGCAGCATATCGATAACCCGGGGGATACTGAGGAATGAGCAGTTCTTC. Translated, it gives CASSISITRGILRNEQFF. Combining the CDR3 with reference TRBV7-8 and TRBJ2-1 gives the whole variable domain GAGVSQSPRYKVAKRGQDVALRCDPISGHVSLFWYQQALGQGPEFLTYFQNEAQLDKSGLPSDRFFAERPEGSVSTLKIQRTQQEDSAVYLCASSISITRGILRNEQFFGPGTRLTVL.

This clone was recorded a few times. The rearrangement links TRBV5-1 to TRBJ1-2; no firm D call. V was cut by 1 base and J by 8 bases, with 18 bases left in between. This CDR3 has 15 amino acids. CDR1 SGHRS and CDR2 YFSETQ come from the germline V gene. The CDR3 is CASSLPSPGTRGYTF. The DNA of the CDR3 is TGCGCCAGCAGCTTGCCTAGTCCGGGAACTAGAGGCTACACCTTC.

This rearrangement joins TRBV18 to TRBJ1-2; 7 bases are a match to TRBD1. Losses at the gene ends were 2 bases for V and 4 bases for J; bases not matched to a gene: 4. Germline CDR1 reads KGHSH; CDR2 reads LQKENI. The CDR3 covers 14 residues. The CDR3 loop reads CASSPAGGGYGYTF. The CDR3 nucleotides read TGTGCCAGCTCACCAGCAGGGGGAGGCTATGGCTACACCTTC.